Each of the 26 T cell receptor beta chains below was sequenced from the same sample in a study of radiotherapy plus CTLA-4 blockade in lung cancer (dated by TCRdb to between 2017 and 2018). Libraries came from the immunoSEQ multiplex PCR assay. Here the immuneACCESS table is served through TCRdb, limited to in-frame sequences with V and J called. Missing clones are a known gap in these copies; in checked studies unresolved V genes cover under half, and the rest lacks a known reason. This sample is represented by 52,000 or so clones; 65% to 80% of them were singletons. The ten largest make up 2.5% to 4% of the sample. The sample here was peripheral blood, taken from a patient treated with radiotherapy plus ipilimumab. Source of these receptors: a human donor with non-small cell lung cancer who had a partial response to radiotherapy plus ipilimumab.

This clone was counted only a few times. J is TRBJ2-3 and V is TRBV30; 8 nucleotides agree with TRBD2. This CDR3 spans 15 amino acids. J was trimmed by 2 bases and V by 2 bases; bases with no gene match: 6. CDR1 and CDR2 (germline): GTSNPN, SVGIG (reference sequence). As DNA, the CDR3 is TGTGCCTGGAGTCCCGGGGGGGTCAACACAGATACGCAGTATTTT. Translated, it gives CAWSPGGVNTDTQYF.

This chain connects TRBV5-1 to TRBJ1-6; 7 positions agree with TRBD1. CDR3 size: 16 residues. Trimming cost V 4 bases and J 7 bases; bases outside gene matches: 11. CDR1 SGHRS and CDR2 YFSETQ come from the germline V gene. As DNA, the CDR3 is TGCGCCAGCAGCCTCGGTCCCGGGACAGAAAATTCACCCCTCCACTTT. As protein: CASSLGPGTENSPLHF.

The CDR3: CASSRGPTGGRNEQYF. The CDR3 DNA is TGTGCCAGCAGCCGTGGCCCTACAGGAGGGCGAAACGAGCAGTACTTC. The genes are TRBV9 and TRBJ2-7, with D possibly TRBD2 on 6 matching bases. The germline gives CDR1 SGDLS, CDR2 YYNGEE. Trimming shortened V by 4 bases and J by 5 bases, and 22 bases separated the two germline ends. The CDR3 consists of 16 residues.

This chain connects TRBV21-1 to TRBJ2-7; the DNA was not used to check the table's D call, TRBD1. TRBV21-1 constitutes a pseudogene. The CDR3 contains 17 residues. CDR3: CASSSTRRADRAYEQYF. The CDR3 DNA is TGTGCCAGCAGCTCGACCCGCCGGGCGGACAGGGCCTACGAGCAGTACTTC.

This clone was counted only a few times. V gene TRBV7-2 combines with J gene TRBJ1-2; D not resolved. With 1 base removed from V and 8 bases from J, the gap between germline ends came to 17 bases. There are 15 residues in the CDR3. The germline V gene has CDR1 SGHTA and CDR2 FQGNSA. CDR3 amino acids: CASSLVGRLAEGYTF. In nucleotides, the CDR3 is TGTGCCAGCAGCTTAGTCGGAAGACTCGCGGAAGGCTACACCTTC.

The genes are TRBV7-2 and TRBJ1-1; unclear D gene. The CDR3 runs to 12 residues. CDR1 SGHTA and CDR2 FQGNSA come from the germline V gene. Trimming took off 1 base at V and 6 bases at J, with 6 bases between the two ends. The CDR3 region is CASSLEGAEAFF. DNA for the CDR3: TGTGCCAGCAGCTTAGAAGGAGCTGAAGCTTTCTTT.

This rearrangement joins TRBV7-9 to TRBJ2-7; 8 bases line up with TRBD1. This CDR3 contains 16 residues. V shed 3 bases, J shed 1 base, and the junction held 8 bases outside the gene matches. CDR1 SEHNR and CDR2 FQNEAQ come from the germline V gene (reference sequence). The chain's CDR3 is CASSFHSWTGSYEQYF. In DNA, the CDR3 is TGTGCCAGCAGCTTTCACTCGTGGACAGGGTCCTACGAGCAGTACTTC.

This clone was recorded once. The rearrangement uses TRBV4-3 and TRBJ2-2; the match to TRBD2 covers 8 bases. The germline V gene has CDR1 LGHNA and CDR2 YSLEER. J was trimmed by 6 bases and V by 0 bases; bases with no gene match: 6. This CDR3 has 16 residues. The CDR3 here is CASSQEVGLDSGELFF. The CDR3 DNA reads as TGCGCCAGCAGCCAAGAAGTGGGACTAGACTCCGGGGAGCTGTTTTTT.

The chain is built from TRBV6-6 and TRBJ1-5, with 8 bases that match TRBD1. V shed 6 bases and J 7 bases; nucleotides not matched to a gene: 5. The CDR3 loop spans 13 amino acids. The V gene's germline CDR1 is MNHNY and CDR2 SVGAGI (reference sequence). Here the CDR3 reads CASRQGVGQPQHF. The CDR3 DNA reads TGTGCCAGCAGACAGGGGGTAGGGCAGCCCCAGCATTTT.

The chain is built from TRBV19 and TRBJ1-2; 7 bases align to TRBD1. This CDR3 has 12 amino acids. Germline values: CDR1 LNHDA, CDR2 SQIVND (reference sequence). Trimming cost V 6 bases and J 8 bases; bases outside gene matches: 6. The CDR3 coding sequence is TGTGCCAGTAGCACGACAGGGATCGGCTACACCTTC. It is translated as CASSTTGIGYTF.

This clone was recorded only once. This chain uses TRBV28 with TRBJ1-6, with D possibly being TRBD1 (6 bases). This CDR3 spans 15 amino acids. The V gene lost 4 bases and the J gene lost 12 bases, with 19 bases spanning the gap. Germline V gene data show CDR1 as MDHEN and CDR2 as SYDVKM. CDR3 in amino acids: CASSSTGTSLRPLHF. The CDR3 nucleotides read TGTGCCAGCAGTTCCACCGGGACAAGCCTACGACCCCTCCACTTT.

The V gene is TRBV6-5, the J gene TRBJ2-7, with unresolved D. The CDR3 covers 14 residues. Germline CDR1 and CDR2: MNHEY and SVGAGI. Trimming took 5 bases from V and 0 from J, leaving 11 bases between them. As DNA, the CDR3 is TGTGCCAGCAGTCCCCCGGGTAGCTCCTACGAGCAGTACTTC. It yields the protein CASSPPGSSYEQYF.

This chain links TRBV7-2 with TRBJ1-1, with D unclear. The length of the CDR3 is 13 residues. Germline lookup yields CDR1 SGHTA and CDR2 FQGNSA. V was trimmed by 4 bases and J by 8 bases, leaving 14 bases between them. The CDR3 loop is CASSSAARREAFF. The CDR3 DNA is TGTGCCAGCAGCTCTGCGGCCAGACGCGAAGCTTTCTTT.

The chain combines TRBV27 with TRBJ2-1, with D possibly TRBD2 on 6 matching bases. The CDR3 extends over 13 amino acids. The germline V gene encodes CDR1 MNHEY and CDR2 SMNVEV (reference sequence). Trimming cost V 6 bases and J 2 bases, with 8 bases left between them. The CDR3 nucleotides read TGTGCCAGCAGCTGGGGGGCCTACAATGAGCAGTTCTTC. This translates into CASSWGAYNEQFF.

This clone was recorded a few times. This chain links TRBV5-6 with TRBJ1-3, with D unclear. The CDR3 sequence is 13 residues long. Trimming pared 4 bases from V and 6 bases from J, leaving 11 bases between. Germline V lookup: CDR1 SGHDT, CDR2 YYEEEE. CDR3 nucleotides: TGTGCCAGCAGCCCACCCTACGAAAACACCATATATTTT. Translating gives CASSPPYENTIYF.

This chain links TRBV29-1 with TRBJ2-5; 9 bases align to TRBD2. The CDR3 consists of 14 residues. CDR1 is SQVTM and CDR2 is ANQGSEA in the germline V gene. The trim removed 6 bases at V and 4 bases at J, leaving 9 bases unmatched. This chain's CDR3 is CSVTLAGLAETQYF. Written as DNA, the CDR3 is TGCAGCGTGACCCTAGCGGGGCTGGCAGAGACCCAGTACTTC.

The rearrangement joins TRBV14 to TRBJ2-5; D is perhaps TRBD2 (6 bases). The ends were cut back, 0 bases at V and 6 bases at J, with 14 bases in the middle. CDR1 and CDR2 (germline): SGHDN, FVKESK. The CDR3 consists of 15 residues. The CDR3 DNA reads TGTGCCAGCAGCCAAGATTTTGGGGGGTGGCAGACCCAGTACTTC. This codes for CASSQDFGGWQTQYF.

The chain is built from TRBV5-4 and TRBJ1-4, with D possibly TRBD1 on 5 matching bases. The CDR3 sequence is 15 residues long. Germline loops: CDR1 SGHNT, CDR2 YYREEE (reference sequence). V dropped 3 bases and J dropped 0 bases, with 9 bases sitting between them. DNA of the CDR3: TGTGCCAGCAGCTCGACGGGGGCAACTAATGAAAAACTGTTTTTT. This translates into CASSSTGATNEKLFF.

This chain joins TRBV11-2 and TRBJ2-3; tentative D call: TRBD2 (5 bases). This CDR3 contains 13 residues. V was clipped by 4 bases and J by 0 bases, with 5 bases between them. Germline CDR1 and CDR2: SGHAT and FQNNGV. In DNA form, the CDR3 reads TGTGCCAGCAGCTCGGGGAGCACAGATACGCAGTATTTT. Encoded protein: CASSSGSTDTQYF.

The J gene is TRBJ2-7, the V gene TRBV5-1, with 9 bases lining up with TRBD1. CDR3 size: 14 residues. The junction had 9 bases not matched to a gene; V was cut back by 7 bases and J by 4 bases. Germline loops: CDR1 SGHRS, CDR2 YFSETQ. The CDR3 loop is CASGPTGGSYEQYF. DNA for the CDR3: TGCGCCAGCGGACCTACAGGGGGCTCGTACGAGCAGTACTTC.

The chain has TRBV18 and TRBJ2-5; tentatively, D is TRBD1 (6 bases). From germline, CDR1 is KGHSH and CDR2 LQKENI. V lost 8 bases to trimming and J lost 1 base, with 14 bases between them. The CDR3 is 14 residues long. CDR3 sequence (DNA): TGTGCCAGCGGGACCCAGGGGTCCCAAGAGACCCAGTACTTC. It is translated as CASGTQGSQETQYF.

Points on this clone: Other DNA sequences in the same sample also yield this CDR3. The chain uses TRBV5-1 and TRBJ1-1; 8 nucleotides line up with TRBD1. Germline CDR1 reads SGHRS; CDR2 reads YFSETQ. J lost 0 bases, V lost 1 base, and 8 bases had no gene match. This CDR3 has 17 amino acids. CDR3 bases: TGCGCCAGCAGCTTGCAGGGGGCGGGATTCATGAACACTGAAGCTTTCTTT. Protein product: CASSLQGAGFMNTEAFF.

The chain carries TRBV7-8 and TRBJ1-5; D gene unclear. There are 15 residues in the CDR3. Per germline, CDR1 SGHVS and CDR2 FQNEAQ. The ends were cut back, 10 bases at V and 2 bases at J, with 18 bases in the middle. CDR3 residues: CATLPAGEGNQPQHF. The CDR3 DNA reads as TGTGCCACCCTCCCCGCCGGGGAAGGCAATCAGCCCCAGCATTTT.

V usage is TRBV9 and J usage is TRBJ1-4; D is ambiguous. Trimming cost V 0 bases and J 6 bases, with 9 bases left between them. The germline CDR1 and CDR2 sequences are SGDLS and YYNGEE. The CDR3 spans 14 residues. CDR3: CASSVGRVDEKLFF. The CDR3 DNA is TGTGCCAGCAGCGTAGGGAGGGTGGATGAAAAACTGTTTTTT. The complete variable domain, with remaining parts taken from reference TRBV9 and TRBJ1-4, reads DSGVTQTPKHLITATGQRVTLRCSPRSGDLSVYWYQQSLDQGLQFLIQYYNGEERAKGNILERFSAQQFPDLHSELNLSSLELGDSALYFCASSVGRVDEKLFFGSGTQLSVL.

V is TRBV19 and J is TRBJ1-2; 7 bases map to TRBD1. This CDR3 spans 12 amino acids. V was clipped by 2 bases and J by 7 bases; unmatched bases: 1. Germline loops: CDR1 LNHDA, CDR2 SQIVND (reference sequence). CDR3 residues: CASSIRQGGYTF. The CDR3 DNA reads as TGTGCCAGTAGTATAAGACAGGGTGGCTACACCTTC.

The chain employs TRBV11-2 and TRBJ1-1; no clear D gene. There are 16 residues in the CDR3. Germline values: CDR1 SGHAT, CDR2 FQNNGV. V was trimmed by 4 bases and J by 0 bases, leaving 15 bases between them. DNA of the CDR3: TGTGCCAGCAGCTCCCACAGATACCAATTGAACACTGAAGCTTTCTTT. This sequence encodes CASSSHRYQLNTEAFF.